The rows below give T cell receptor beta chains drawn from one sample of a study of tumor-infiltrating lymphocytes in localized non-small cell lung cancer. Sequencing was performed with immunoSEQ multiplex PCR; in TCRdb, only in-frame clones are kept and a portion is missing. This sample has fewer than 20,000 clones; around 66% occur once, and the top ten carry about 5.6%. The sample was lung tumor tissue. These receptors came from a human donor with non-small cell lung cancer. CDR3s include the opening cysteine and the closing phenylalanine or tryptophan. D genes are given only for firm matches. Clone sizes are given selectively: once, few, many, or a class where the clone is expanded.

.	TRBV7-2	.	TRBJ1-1	CASSDPWGAEAFF	TGTGCCAGCAGCGACCCGTGGGGTGCTGAAGCTTTCTTT
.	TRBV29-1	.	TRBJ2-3	CSGHRDLTSIF	TGCAGCGGCCACAGGGATTTGACTAGCATTTTT
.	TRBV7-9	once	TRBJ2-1	CASSPRGANNNEQFF	TGTGCCAGCAGTCCACGGGGCGCGAACAACAATGAGCAGTTCTTC
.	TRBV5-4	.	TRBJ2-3	CASSLEPGVVGTQYF	TGTGCCAGCAGCTTGGAACCGGGGGTTGTCGGTACGCAGTATTTT
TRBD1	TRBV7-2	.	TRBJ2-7	CASSSGTGGLEQYF	TGTGCCAGCAGCTCCGGGACAGGGGGGCTCGAGCAGTACTTC
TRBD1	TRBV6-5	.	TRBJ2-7	CASSSTGARFEQYF	TGTGCCAGCAGTTCAACAGGGGCTCGGTTCGAGCAGTACTTC
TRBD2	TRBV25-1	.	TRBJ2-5	CAILRGTSDWETQYF	TGTGCCATCCTCAGGGGGACTAGCGATTGGGAGACCCAGTACTTC
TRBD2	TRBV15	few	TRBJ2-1	CATSRDDSGRRNNEQFF	TGTGCCACCAGCAGAGATGACAGCGGGAGGCGGAACAATGAGCAGTTCTTC
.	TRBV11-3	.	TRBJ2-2	CASSLDRTNTGELFF	TGTGCCAGCAGCTTAGACAGGACGAACACCGGGGAGCTGTTTTTT
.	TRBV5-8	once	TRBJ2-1	CASSLFQGFNEQFF	TGTGCCAGCAGCTTGTTTCAGGGTTTCAATGAGCAGTTCTTC
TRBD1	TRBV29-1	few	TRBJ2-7	CSGFGDRDYEQYF	TGCAGCGGATTCGGGGACAGGGACTACGAGCAGTACTTC
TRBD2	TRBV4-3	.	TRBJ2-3	CASSQGPLAGATDTQYF	TGCGCCAGCAGCCAAGGGCCCCTAGCGGGAGCTACAGATACGCAGTATTTT
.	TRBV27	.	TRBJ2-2	CASSLYANTGELFF	TGTGCCAGCAGTTTATATGCGAACACCGGGGAGCTGTTTTTT
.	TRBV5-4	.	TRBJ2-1	CASSSGLRYNEQFF	TGTGCCAGCAGCTCCGGGTTGAGGTACAATGAGCAGTTCTTC
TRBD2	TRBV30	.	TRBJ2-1	CAWSRMTSYYGNEQFF	TGTGCCTGGAGTAGGATGACTAGCTACTACGGTAATGAGCAGTTCTTC